A selection of T cell receptor beta chains follows, all from one sample in a study of T cells after yellow fever vaccination. TCRdb reprocessed the 5' RACE reads with MiXCR, giving one entry per CDR3 protein. Of 250,000 to 300,000 distinct CDR3 sequences listed, 10% to 15% were seen once; the top ten hold about 0.54%. The sequences come from CD4+ T cells sorted from PBMCs, collected 45 days after the yellow fever booster vaccination. The source of these receptors is a man aged 30 to 45 who received the YFV17D yellow fever vaccine. CDR3s include the opening cysteine and the closing phenylalanine or tryptophan. The order of the fields is CDR3 length, V gene, J gene, CDR3 protein.

15	TRBV10-3	TRBJ2-1	CAASTGTGDYNEQFF
13	TRBV7-9	TRBJ2-7	CASRMTSGEEQYF
14	TRBV5-1	TRBJ2-1	CASSFQKGGNEQFF
13	TRBV7-9	TRBJ2-7	CASSSGASSGQYF
15	TRBV15	TRBJ2-5	CATSSPGTGEETQYF
14	TRBV20-1	TRBJ2-1	CSAQRAPTLNEQFF
15	TRBV21-1	TRBJ2-2	CASSKVREDTGELFF
12	TRBV3-1	TRBJ2-5	CASSHNQETQYF
13	TRBV28	TRBJ2-7	CASIGTRPYEQYF
15	TRBV7-9	TRBJ1-2	CASRPGRSWRGGYTF
18	TRBV6-5	TRBJ2-2	CASSYDDSGTGNTGELFF
14	TRBV15	TRBJ2-1	CATSRSSGGNEQFF
15	TRBV7-9	TRBJ1-4	CASSLGWAVGEKLFF
14	TRBV5-5	TRBJ1-2	CASSFQIYDYGYTF
15	TRBV5-1	TRBJ2-1	CAISLARSSYNEQFF
15	TRBV28	TRBJ2-4	CASISSGVAKNIQYF
13	TRBV18	TRBJ2-5	CASSIDGGETQYF
11	TRBV29-1	TRBJ2-7	CSVGGAVEQYF
13	TRBV10-3	TRBJ2-2	CAINRSGTGELFF
12	TRBV5-1	TRBJ1-2	CASNSIDDGYTF
14	TRBV6-1	TRBJ2-5	CASSESGAKETQYF
13	TRBV2	TRBJ2-1	CASSDLAGDEQFF
16	TRBV5-6	TRBJ2-3	CASSLTTRRVTDTQYF
13	TRBV14	TRBJ2-1	CASSFRDTNEQFF
16	TRBV12-3/TRBV12-4	TRBJ2-4	CASSFPTAKLKNIQYF
15	TRBV12-3/TRBV12-4	TRBJ2-7	CASSLCLRGPYEQYF
15	TRBV15	TRBJ2-5	CATSREVPGVWTQYF
18	TRBV4-2	TRBJ2-3	CASSQDISRGIRADTQYF
14	TRBV5-1	TRBJ1-6	CASSSGADNSPLHF
14	TRBV28	TRBJ2-7	CASSFPDLSYEQYF
11	TRBV20-1	TRBJ2-7	CSAQGTYEQYF
14	TRBV20-1	TRBJ2-1	CSATRFANSDEQFF
16	TRBV10-3	TRBJ2-7	CAISDTGTPVSGEQYF
15	TRBV12-3/TRBV12-4	TRBJ1-2	CASILEAGVGSGYTF
14	TRBV3-1	TRBJ2-1	CASSLRSHGSEQFF
14	TRBV20-1	TRBJ1-4	CSARALGLNEKLFF
15	TRBV7-2	TRBJ1-2	CASSSRGPTGNGYTF
13	TRBV5-1	TRBJ2-7	CASHDGLRGEQYF
11	TRBV7-8	TRBJ1-1	CASSLFTEAFF
16	TRBV7-2	TRBJ2-7	CASSLAGAGTLQEQYF
14	TRBV27	TRBJ2-7	CASSPLQGAYEQYF
15	TRBV5-1	TRBJ2-3	CASSVGGDRTDTQYF